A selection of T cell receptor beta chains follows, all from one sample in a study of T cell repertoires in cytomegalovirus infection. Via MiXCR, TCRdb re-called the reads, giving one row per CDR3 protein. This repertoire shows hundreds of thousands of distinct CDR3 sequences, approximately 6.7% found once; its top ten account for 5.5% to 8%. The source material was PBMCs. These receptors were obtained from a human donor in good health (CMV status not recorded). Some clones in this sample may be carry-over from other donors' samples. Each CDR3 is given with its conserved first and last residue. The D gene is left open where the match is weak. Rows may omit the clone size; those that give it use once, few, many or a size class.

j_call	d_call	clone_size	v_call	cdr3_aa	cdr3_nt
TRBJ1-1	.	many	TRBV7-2	CASSSLEGLGEAFF	TGTGCCAGCAGCTCTCTAGAGGGTTTGGGTGAAGCTTTCTTT
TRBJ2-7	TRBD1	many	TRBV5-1	CASSYFPRQGLYEQYF	TGCGCCAGCAGCTACTTCCCTCGACAGGGGTTGTACGAGCAGTACTTC
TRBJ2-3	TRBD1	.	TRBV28	CASSIQGADTQYF	TGTGCCAGCAGTATCCAGGGGGCAGATACGCAGTATTTT
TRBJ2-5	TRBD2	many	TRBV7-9	CASSLTGTSVETQYF	TGTGCCAGCAGCTTAACCGGGACTAGCGTGGAGACCCAGTACTTC
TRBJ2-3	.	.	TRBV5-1	CASSLGGARTDTQYF	TGCGCCAGCAGCTTGGGGGGGGCCCGCACAGATACGCAGTATTTT
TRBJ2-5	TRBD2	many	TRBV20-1	CSARVLAGGTREAQYF	TGCAGTGCTAGAGTCCTAGCGGGGGGAACAAGAGAGGCCCAGTACTTC
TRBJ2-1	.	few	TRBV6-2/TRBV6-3	CASSSRLETDEQFF	TGTGCCAGCAGTTCCCGACTCGAGACGGATGAGCAGTTCTTC
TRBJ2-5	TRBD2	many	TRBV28	CASGLDRETQYF	TGTGCCAGCGGACTAGATAGAGAGACCCAGTACTTC
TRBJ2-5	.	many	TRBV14	CASSRRGPETQYF	TGTGCCAGCAGCCGGAGGGGACCCGAGACCCAGTACTTC
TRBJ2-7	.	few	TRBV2	CASSSPWVSYEQYF	TGTGCCAGCAGCTCGCCCTGGGTCTCCTACGAGCAGTACTTC